These 14 T cell receptor beta chains came from one sample sequenced in a study of blood T cell repertoires in COVID-19. Only in-frame clones appear in the TCRdb table, and some are missing; sequencing was by immunoSEQ multiplex PCR. Of 80,000 to 90,000 clones detected, around 80% appear once; the ten largest clones hold around 10%. Sequencing was carried out using peripheral blood. These receptors were taken from a man in his 70s with acute or convalescent COVID-19.

The chain links TRBV6-5 to TRBJ1-2; D is perhaps TRBD1 (6 bases). The CDR3 length is 16 residues. Per the germline V gene, CDR1 is MNHEY and CDR2 is SVGAGI. V lost 0 bases to trimming and J lost 4 bases, with 15 bases between them. The CDR3 region has the DNA TGTGCCAGCAGTTACTCGAGTCAGGGGTTAGGCTATGGCTACACCTTC. Amino acid sequence: CASSYSSQGLGYGYTF.

V usage is TRBV2 and J usage is TRBJ1-2, with D maybe TRBD1 (5 bases). The germline CDR1 and CDR2 sequences are SNHLY and FYNNEI. The CDR3 runs 13 residues. Trimming shortened V by 4 bases and J by 2 bases, and 8 bases separated the two germline ends. DNA of the CDR3: TGTGCCAGCAGTGCGGCAGGGAACTATGGCTACACCTTC. Protein: CASSAAGNYGYTF.

This clone was counted only a few times. The V gene is TRBV28, the J gene TRBJ2-7; 9 bases agree with TRBD1. CDR3 size: 15 residues. Per germline, CDR1 MDHEN and CDR2 SYDVKM. V gave up 5 bases and J gave up 6 bases; unmatched junction bases: 11. The CDR3 coding sequence is TGTGCCAGCAGTCAACGGGACAGGGAAAGGGCCGAGCAGTACTTC. Translating gives CASSQRDRERAEQYF.

The chain couples TRBV7-8 to TRBJ1-5; the match to TRBD1 covers 9 bases. CDR1 is SGHVS, CDR2 FQNEAQ, per germline. The CDR3 runs 17 residues. J was trimmed by 2 bases and V by 2 bases; bases with no gene match: 7. CDR3 in DNA: TGTGCCAGCAGCTTAAAATCCCGGGACAGGGGCAATCAGCCCCAGCATTTT. Its protein is CASSLKSRDRGNQPQHF.

The chain couples TRBV29-1 to TRBJ1-2; 12 nucleotides align to TRBD1. There are 14 residues in the CDR3. J lost 6 bases, V lost 1 base, and 3 bases had no gene match. Per the germline V gene, CDR1 is SQVTM and CDR2 is ANQGSEA. The CDR3 nucleotides are TGCAGCGTTGAAGTTGGGACAGGGGGCAATGGCTACACCTTC. Translated: CSVEVGTGGNGYTF.

This clone is labeled as medium-sized. The chain employs TRBV11-2 and TRBJ1-6; D possibly corresponds to TRBD1 (5 bases). Per germline, CDR1 SGHAT and CDR2 FQNNGV. Trimming cost V 1 base and J 0 bases, with 13 bases left between them. This CDR3 has 18 amino acids. The CDR3 DNA reads TGTGCCAGCAGCTTAGGGACAAATGCCTACTCCTATAATTCACCCCTCCACTTT. Its protein product is CASSLGTNAYSYNSPLHF.

A few counts support this clone. The J gene is TRBJ1-1, the V gene TRBV3-1 (or the pseudogene TRBV3-2), with no clear D. Per germline, CDR1 LGHDT and CDR2 YNNKEL (reference sequence). The CDR3 runs 14 residues. The V end lost 4 bases, the J end lost 5 bases, and 14 bases lay between the germline ends. The CDR3 region has the DNA TGTGCCAGCAGCCTGGGTCTGAGGAGGACTGAAGCTTTCTTT. Its translation is CASSLGLRRTEAFF.

The chain combines TRBV27 with TRBJ2-2; TRBD1 aligns across 10 bases. V lost 5 bases, J lost 5 bases, and 8 bases stayed unmatched. There are 16 residues in the CDR3. Looked up from germline, CDR1 is MNHEY and CDR2 is SMNVEV (reference sequence). CDR3 in DNA: TGTGCCAGCAGTAAAGACAGGGGGCGATCTACCGGGGAGCTGTTTTTT. Residues: CASSKDRGRSTGELFF.

The CDR3 DNA reads TGCGCCAGCAGCTTGGGCGGCGGGGGCCACAATGAGCAGTTCTTC. Its translation: CASSLGGGGHNEQFF. The J gene is TRBJ2-1, the V gene TRBV5-1; D perhaps matches TRBD2 (7 bases). The CDR3 is made up of 15 amino acids. V was pared by 0 bases and J by 5 bases, with 12 bases between. Germline lookup yields CDR1 SGHRS and CDR2 YFSETQ.

J is TRBJ1-4 and V is TRBV6-6; no clear D. This CDR3 contains 13 residues. Deletions cut 4 bases from V and 8 bases from J, with 11 bases between. Germline V lookup: CDR1 MNHNY, CDR2 SVGAGI (reference sequence). CDR3 region: CASSSLDGEKLFF. The CDR3 nucleotides are TGTGCCAGCAGTTCCCTAGATGGCGAAAAACTGTTTTTT.

The CDR3 bases are TGTGCCAGCAGCCCCCGGACAGGGGGCTTCACAGATACGCAGTATTTT. It translates to CASSPRTGGFTDTQYF. The chain has TRBV2 and TRBJ2-3; TRBD1 matches at 11 bases. This CDR3 has 16 residues. CDR1 is SNHLY and CDR2 is FYNNEI in the germline V gene. J lost 2 bases, V lost 6 bases, and 7 bases had no gene match.

The V and J genes are TRBV11-2 and TRBJ2-5; the match to TRBD2 covers 11 bases. The germline gives CDR1 SGHAT, CDR2 FQNNGV. The trim removed 5 bases at V and 5 bases at J, leaving 7 bases unmatched. CDR3 size: 15 residues. The CDR3 here is CASSTFSGGAETQYF. CDR3 DNA sequence: TGTGCCAGCAGCACCTTTAGCGGGGGGGCGGAGACCCAGTACTTC.

There are a few counts of this clone. The V and J genes are TRBV20-1 and TRBJ1-1; the match to TRBD1 covers 9 bases. The CDR3 has 15 amino acids. Germline lookup yields CDR1 DFQATT and CDR2 SNEGSKA (reference sequence). V lost 3 bases and J lost 0; bases outside the gene matches: 5. CDR3 protein: CSASLTGGVNTEAFF. In nucleotides, the CDR3 is TGCAGTGCTAGTCTGACAGGGGGAGTGAACACTGAAGCTTTCTTT.

The V gene is TRBV5-1, the J gene TRBJ2-3; D uncertain. CDR3 length equals 16 residues. Trimming left V 1 base short and J 0 bases short, with 12 bases between. The germline CDR1 and CDR2 sequences are SGHRS and YFSETQ. CDR3 sequence: CASSLWAGSSTDTQYF. The CDR3 coding sequence is TGCGCCAGCAGCTTGTGGGCCGGATCTAGCACAGATACGCAGTATTTT.